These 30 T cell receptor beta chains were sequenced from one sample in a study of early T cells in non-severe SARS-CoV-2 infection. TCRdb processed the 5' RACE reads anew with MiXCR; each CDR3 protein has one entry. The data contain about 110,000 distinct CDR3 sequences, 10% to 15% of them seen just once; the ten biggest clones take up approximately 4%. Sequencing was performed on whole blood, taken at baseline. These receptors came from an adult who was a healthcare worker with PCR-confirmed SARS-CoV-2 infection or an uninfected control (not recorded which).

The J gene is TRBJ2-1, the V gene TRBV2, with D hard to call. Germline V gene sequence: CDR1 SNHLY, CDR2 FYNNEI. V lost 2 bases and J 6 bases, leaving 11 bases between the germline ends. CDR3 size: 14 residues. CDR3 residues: CASSELIISNEQFF. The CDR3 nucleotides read TGTGCCAGCAGTGAATTAATCATATCCAATGAGCAGTTCTTC.

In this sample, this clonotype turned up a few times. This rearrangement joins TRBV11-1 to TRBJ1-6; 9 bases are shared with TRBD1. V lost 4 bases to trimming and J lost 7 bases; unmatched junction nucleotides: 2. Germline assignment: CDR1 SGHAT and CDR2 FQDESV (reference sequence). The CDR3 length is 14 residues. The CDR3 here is CASSSGQGNSPLHF. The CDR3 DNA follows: TGTGCCAGCAGCTCAGGACAGGGGAATTCACCCCTCCACTTT.

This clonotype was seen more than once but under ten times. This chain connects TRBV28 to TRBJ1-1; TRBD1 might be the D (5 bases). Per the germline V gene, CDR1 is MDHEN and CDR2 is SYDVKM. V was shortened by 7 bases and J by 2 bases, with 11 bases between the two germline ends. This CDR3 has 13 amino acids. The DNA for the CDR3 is TGTGCCAGCATACGGGGCGGCAACACTGAAGCTTTCTTT. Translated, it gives CASIRGGNTEAFF.

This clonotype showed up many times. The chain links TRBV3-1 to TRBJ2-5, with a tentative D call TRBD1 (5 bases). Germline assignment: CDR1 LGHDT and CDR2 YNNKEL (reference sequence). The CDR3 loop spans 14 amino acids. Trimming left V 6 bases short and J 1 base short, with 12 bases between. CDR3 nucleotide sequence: TGTGCCAGCAGTCGCCGACAGACCCAAGAGACCCAGTACTTC. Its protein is CASSRRQTQETQYF.

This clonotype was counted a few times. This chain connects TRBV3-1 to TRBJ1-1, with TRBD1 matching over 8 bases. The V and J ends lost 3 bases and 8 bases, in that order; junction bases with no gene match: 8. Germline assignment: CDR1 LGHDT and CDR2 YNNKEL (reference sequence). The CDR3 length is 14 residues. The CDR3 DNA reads TGTGCCAGCAGCCAGGACAGGGCCCGATGGGAAGCTTTCTTT. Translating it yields CASSQDRARWEAFF.

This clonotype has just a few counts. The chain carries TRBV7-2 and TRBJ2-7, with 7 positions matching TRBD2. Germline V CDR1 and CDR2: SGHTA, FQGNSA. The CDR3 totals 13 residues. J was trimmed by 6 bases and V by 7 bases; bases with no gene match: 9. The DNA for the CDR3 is TGTGCCAGCACCAATAGGGGAGGGCGCGAGCAGTACTTC. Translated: CASTNRGGREQYF. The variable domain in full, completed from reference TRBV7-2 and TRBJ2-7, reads GAGVSQSPSNKVTEKGKDVELRCDPISGHTALYWYRQSLGQGLEFLIYFQGNSAPDKSGLPSDRFSAERTGGSVSTLTIQRTQQEDSAVYLCASTNRGGREQYFGPGTRLTVT.

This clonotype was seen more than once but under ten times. CDR3 in amino acids: CASSPLSGEGNIQYF. CDR3 in DNA: TGTGCCAGCTCACCACTAAGTGGGGAGGGGAACATTCAGTACTTC. The chain employs TRBV18 and TRBJ2-4; 7 nucleotides match TRBD2. The junction had 7 bases not matched to a gene; V was cut back by 1 base and J by 7 bases. The CDR3 contains 15 residues. Per the germline V gene, CDR1 is KGHSH and CDR2 is LQKENI.

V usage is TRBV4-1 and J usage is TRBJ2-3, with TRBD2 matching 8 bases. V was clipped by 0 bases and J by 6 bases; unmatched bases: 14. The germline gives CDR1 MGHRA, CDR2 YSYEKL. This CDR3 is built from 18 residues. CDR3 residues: CASSQDRESSGLTDTQYF. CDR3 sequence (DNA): TGCGCCAGCAGCCAAGATCGGGAGTCTAGCGGGCTGACGGATACGCAGTATTTT.

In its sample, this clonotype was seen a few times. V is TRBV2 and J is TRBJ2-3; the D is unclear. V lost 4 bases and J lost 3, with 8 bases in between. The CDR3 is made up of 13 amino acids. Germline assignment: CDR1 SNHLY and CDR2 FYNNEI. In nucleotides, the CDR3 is TGTGCCAGCAGTGTGACATATACAGATACGCAGTATTTT. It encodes CASSVTYTDTQYF.

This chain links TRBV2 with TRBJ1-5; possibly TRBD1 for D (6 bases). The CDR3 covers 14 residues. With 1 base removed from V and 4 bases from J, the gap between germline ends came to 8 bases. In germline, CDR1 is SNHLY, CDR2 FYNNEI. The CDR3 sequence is CASSEVTGNQPQHF. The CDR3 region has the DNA TGTGCCAGCAGTGAAGTCACAGGGAATCAGCCCCAGCATTTT.

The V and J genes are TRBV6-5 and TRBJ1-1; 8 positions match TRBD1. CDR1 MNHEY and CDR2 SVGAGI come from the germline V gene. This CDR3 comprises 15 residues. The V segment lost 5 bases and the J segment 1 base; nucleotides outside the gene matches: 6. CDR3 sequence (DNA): TGTGCCAGCAGTACCGGACAGGGAGGGAACACTGAAGCTTTCTTT. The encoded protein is CASSTGQGGNTEAFF.

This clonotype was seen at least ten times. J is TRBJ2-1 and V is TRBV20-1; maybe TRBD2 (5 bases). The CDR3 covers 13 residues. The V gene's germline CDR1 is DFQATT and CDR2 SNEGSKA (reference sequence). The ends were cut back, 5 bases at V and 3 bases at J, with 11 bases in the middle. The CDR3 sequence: CSAPQSGYNEQFF. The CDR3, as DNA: TGCAGTGCTCCCCAGAGCGGCTACAATGAGCAGTTCTTC.

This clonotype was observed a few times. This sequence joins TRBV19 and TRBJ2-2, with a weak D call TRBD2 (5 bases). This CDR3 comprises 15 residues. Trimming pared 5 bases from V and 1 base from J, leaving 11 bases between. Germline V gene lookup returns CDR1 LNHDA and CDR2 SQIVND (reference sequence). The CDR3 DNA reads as TGTGCCAGTAGTGAGGGCATCTTGAACACCGGGGAGCTGTTTTTT. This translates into CASSEGILNTGELFF. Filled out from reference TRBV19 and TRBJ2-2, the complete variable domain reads DGGITQSPKYLFRKEGQNVTLSCEQNLNHDAMYWYRQDPGQGLRLIYYSQIVNDFQKGDIAEGYSVSREKKESFPLTVTSAQKNPTAFYLCASSEGILNTGELFFGEGSRLTVL.

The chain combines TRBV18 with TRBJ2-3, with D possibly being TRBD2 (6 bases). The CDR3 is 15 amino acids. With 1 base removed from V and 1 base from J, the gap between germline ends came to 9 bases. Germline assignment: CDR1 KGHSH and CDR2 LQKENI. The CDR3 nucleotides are TGTGCCAGCTCACCACGGACTAAAGGCACAGATACGCAGTATTTT. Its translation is CASSPRTKGTDTQYF.

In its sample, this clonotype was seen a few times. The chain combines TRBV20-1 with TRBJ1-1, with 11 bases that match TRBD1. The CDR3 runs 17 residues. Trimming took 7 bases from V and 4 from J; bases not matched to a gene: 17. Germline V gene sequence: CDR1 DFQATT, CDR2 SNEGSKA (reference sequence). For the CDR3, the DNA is TGCAGTGTTACGGCCGGGACAGGGGGTTTAACGGGCACTGAAGCTTTCTTT. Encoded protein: CSVTAGTGGLTGTEAFF.

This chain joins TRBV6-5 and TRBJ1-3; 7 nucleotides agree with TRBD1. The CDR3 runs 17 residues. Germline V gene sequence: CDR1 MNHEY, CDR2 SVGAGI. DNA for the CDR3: TGTGCGAGCTTCCCTTTCCGGGACAGTGCCTCTGGAAACACCATATATTTT. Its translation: CASFPFRDSASGNTIYF.

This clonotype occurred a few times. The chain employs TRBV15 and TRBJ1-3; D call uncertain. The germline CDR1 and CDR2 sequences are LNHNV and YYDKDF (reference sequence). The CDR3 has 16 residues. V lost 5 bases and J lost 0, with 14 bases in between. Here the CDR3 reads CATSFRPPLSGNTIYF. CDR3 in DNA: TGTGCCACCAGCTTCCGACCACCTCTCTCTGGAAACACCATATATTTT.

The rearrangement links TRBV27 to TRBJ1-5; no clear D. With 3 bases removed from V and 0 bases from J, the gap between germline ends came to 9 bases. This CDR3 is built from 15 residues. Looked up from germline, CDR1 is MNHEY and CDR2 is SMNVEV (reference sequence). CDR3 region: CASSFGQNSNQPQHF. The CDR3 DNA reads TGTGCCAGCAGTTTCGGGCAGAATAGCAATCAGCCCCAGCATTTT.

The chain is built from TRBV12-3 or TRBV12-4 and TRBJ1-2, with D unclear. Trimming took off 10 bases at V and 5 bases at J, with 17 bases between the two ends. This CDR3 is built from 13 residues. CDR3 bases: TGTGCCACCCGAGGCAGCGAAGAATATGGCTACACCTTC. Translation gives CATRGSEEYGYTF.

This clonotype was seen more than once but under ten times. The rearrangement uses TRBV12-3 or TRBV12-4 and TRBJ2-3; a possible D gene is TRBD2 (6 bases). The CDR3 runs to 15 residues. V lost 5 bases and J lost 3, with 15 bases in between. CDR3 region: CASSPGTAFTDTQYF. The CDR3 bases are TGTGCCAGCAGTCCGGGGACTGCCTTTACAGATACGCAGTATTTT.

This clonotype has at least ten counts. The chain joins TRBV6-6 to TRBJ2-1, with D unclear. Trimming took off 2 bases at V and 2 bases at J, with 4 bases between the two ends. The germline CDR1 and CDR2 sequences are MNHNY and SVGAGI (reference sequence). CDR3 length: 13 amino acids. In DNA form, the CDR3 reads TGTGCCAGCAGTTACAACCCCTACAATGAGCAGTTCTTC. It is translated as CASSYNPYNEQFF.

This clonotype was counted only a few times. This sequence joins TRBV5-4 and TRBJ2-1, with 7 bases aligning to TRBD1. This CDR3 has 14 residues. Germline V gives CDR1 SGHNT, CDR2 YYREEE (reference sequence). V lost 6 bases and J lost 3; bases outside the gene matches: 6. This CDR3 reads CASTSTGSYNEQFF. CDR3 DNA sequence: TGTGCCAGCACTTCGACAGGGAGCTACAATGAGCAGTTCTTC.

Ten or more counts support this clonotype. The CDR3 DNA sequence: TGTGCCAGCAGCTTTGATGAGCAGTTCTTC. This sequence encodes CASSFDEQFF. V gene TRBV11-2 combines with J gene TRBJ2-1; the D is unclear. V was cut by 3 bases and J by 8 bases, with 2 bases left in between. CDR1 SGHAT and CDR2 FQNNGV come from the germline V gene. This CDR3 is built from 10 residues.

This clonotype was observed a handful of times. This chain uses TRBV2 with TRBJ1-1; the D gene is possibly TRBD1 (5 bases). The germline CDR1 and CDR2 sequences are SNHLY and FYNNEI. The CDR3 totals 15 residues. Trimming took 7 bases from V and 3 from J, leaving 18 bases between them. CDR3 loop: CASTREVGGHTEAFF. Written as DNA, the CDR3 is TGTGCCAGCACCCGGGAGGTTGGGGGTCACACTGAAGCTTTCTTT. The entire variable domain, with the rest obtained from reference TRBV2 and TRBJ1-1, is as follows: EPEVTQTPSHQVTQMGQEVILRCVPISNHLYFYWYRQILGQKVEFLVSFYNNEISEKSEIFDDQFSVERPDGSNFTLKIRSTKLEDSAMYFCASTREVGGHTEAFFGQGTRLTVV.

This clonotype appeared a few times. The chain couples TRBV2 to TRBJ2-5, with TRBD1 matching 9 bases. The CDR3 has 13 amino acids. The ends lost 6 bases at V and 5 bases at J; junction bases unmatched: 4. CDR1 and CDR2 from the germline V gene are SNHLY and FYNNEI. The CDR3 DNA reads TGTGCCAGCAGGGGACAGGGCCCCGAGACCCAGTACTTC. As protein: CASRGQGPETQYF.

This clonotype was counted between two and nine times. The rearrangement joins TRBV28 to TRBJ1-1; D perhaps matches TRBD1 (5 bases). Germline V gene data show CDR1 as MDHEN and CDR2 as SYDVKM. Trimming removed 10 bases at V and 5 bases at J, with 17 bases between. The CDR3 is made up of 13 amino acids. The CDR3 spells CATLWGVGTEAFF. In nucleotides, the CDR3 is TGTGCCACCCTATGGGGCGTGGGAACTGAAGCTTTCTTT.

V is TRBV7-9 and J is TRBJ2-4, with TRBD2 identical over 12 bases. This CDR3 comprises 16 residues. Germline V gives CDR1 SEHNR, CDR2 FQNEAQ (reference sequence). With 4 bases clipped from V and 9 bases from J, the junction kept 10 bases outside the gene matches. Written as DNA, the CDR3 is TGTGCCAGCAGCTCCCTAGCGGGAGGGCCGGCTCGCATTCAGTACTTC. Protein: CASSSLAGGPARIQYF.

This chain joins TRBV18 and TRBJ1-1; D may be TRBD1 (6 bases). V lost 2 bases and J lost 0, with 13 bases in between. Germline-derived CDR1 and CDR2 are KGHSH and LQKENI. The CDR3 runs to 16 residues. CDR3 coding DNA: TGTGCCAGCTCACCAATAAAGACAGGTCTGAACACTGAAGCTTTCTTT. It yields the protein CASSPIKTGLNTEAFF.

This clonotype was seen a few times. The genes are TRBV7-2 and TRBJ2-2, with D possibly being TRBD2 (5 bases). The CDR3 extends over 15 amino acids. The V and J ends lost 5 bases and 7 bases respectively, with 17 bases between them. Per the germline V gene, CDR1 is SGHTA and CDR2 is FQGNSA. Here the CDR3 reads CASSPPSYGVGELFF. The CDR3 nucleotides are TGTGCCAGCAGCCCACCGTCCTACGGGGTCGGGGAGCTGTTTTTT.

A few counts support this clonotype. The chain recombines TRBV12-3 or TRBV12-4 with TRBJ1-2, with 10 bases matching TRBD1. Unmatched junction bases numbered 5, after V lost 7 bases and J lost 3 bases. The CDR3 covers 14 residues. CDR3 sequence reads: CASTPGQGYYGYTF. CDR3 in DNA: TGTGCCAGCACCCCGGGACAGGGGTACTATGGCTACACCTTC.